This is a list of T cell receptor beta chains from one sample in a study of T cells after yellow fever vaccination. From the 5' RACE reads, TCRdb called clonotypes with MiXCR, one entry per CDR3 protein. The table records 200,000 to 300,000 distinct CDR3 sequences, approximately 12% of them present only once. Sequencing used CD4+ T cells sorted from PBMCs, obtained 45 days after the yellow fever booster vaccination. Receptor source: a man aged 25-45 years who received the YFV17D yellow fever vaccine. The CDR3 runs from the conserved cysteine through the conserved F or W. The D gene is left open where the match is weak. Clone size is shown for a subset of rows, as once, few, many or a class of expanded clone.

.	TRBJ2-7	TRBV29-1	.	TGCAGCGTTGGAGGGAGGTTCAGCTCCTACGAGCAGTACTTC	CSVGGRFSSYEQYF
.	TRBJ2-3	TRBV28	once	TGTGCCAGCAGCCTGGAGGGGGTAATCACAGATACGCAGTATTTT	CASSLEGVITDTQYF
TRBD2	TRBJ2-7	TRBV7-2	few	TGTGCCAGCAGCTGGACCGGACTAGCGGGAGGGAGCGAGCAGTACTTC	CASSWTGLAGGSEQYF
TRBD1	TRBJ2-5	TRBV19	few	TGTGCCAGTAGTATAGATGACAGGGGGCTGGAGACCCAGTACTTC	CASSIDDRGLETQYF
.	TRBJ2-1	TRBV11-3	.	TGTGCCAGCAGCCCCTGGAAGGTCGAAGGTGAGCAGTTCTTC	CASSPWKVEGEQFF
.	TRBJ2-3	TRBV7-2	.	TGTGCCAGCAGCTTCACCCCCACAGATACGCAGTATTTT	CASSFTPTDTQYF
TRBD1	TRBJ2-5	TRBV4-2	many	TGTGCCAGCAGCCATGCTCCGGGACAGGGTGGGGAGACCCAGTACTTC	CASSHAPGQGGETQYF
.	TRBJ1-1	TRBV7-9	few	TGTGCCAGCAGCCCCGGGACCGTTTTTGGAGCTTTCTTT	CASSPGTVFGAFF
.	TRBJ2-3	TRBV14	.	TGTGCCAGCAGCCAAGTTCTAGGCACAGATACGCAGTATTTT	CASSQVLGTDTQYF
.	TRBJ1-6	TRBV6-1	.	TGTGCCAGCAGAAGGGAAGGCTCCTATAATTCACCCCTCCACTTT	CASRREGSYNSPLHF